What follows are 21 T cell receptor beta chains derived from one specimen sequenced in a study of shared clonotypes between healthy human individuals. Clones were read by immunoSEQ multiplex PCR, and TCRdb kept only the in-frame ones, dropping some. This table holds approximately 500,000 clones, 95% to 97% found once. The sequenced material came from naive CD4+ T cells sorted from blood. The subset is: CD45RA+ positively selected. The receptors originated from a woman in her 30s in good health.

The CDR3 sequence is CASSATSGNTGELFF. DNA for the CDR3: TGTGCCAGCAGTGCCACTAGCGGTAACACCGGGGAGCTGTTTTTT. The chain recombines TRBV6-6 with TRBJ2-2; 8 positions match TRBD2. The CDR3 extends over 15 amino acids. With 5 bases clipped from V and 2 bases from J, the junction kept 4 bases outside the gene matches. Per the germline V gene, CDR1 is MNHNY and CDR2 is SVGAGI (reference sequence).

V is TRBV28 and J is TRBJ2-6; tentatively, D is TRBD1 (6 bases). The CDR3 has 17 amino acids. From germline, CDR1 is MDHEN and CDR2 SYDVKM. Deletions cut 2 bases from V and 4 bases from J, with 15 bases between. CDR3 protein: CASSLEFRGYGANVLTF. The CDR3, as DNA: TGTGCCAGCAGTTTAGAATTTAGGGGGTACGGGGCCAACGTCCTGACTTTC. The entire variable domain, with the rest obtained from reference TRBV28 and TRBJ2-6, is as follows: DVKVTQSSRYLVKRTGEKVFLECVQDMDHENMFWYRQDPGLGLRLIYFSYDVKMKEKGDIPEGYSVSREKKERFSLILESASTNQTSMYLCASSLEFRGYGANVLTFGAGSRLTVL.

This clone was detected once. The gene calls are TRBV7-9 and TRBJ1-1, with unresolved D. Trimming shortened V by 5 bases and J by 2 bases, and 12 bases separated the two germline ends. The CDR3 loop spans 14 amino acids. Germline lookup yields CDR1 SEHNR and CDR2 FQNEAQ (reference sequence). The DNA of the CDR3 is TGTGCCAGCAGCCAACGGGCCAGCAACACTGAAGCTTTCTTT. It codes for CASSQRASNTEAFF.

The CDR3 region is CASSVVREPSNYGYTF. The CDR3 bases are TGTGCCAGCTCAGTGGTCAGGGAGCCGTCTAACTATGGCTACACCTTC. V usage is TRBV18 and J usage is TRBJ1-2; maybe TRBD1 (5 bases). CDR1 is KGHSH, CDR2 LQKENI, per germline. The CDR3 extends over 16 amino acids. V lost 5 bases, J lost 0 bases, and 16 bases lay in between.

V is TRBV6-1 and J is TRBJ2-7, with 7 bases fitting TRBD2. This CDR3 comprises 15 residues. Per germline, CDR1 MNHNS and CDR2 SASEGT. After removal of 6 bases from V and 1 base from J, the junction contained 9 bases not matched to a gene. The CDR3 DNA follows: TGTGCCAGCAGGCCGCATCCGGGGGGATCCTACGAGCAGTACTTC. Its translation: CASRPHPGGSYEQYF.

The chain recombines TRBV28 with TRBJ2-5; possible D gene TRBD1, 6 bases. The DNA matches TRBJ2-7 better at its end, which makes the J call doubtful. This CDR3 comprises 14 residues. The germline V gene has CDR1 MDHEN and CDR2 SYDVKM. The CDR3 loop reads CASSFAGTTYEQYF. CDR3 DNA sequence: TGTGCCAGCAGTTTTGCAGGGACAACCTACGAGCAGTACTTC.

The chain joins TRBV4-3 to TRBJ2-1; D is uncertain. Trimming stripped 5 bases from V and 10 bases from J, with 15 bases between. CDR3 length equals 13 residues. Germline loops: CDR1 LGHNA, CDR2 YSLEER. CDR3 sequence reads: CASSVLGLGEQFF. CDR3 nucleotide sequence: TGCGCCAGCAGCGTCCTAGGTCTCGGAGAGCAGTTCTTC.

The CDR3 spells CASSSPGTSGYNEQFF. Here the CDR3 DNA reads TGTGCCAGCTCCAGCCCCGGGACTAGCGGTTACAATGAGCAGTTCTTC. The gene calls are TRBV18 and TRBJ2-1, with TRBD2 identical over 11 bases. The ends lost 6 bases at V and 4 bases at J; junction bases unmatched: 8. The CDR3 runs 16 residues. Per the germline V gene, CDR1 is KGHSH and CDR2 is LQKENI.

This chain connects TRBV6-5 to TRBJ1-1; possible D gene TRBD1, 5 bases. Germline V lookup: CDR1 MNHEY, CDR2 SVGAGI. Trimming left V 0 bases short and J 6 bases short, with 14 bases between. CDR3 length: 15 amino acids. CDR3 loop: CASSYSWQGGAEAFF. The CDR3 DNA reads TGTGCCAGCAGTTACTCGTGGCAGGGCGGCGCTGAAGCTTTCTTT.

The chain carries TRBV9 and TRBJ1-2; D is ambiguous. The germline V gene has CDR1 SGDLS and CDR2 YYNGEE. There are 14 residues in the CDR3. Trimming shortened V by 4 bases and J by 4 bases, and 14 bases separated the two germline ends. CDR3 amino acids: CASSPPGIAYGYTF. The CDR3 DNA follows: TGTGCCAGCAGCCCGCCCGGGATAGCCTATGGCTACACCTTC.

The chain employs TRBV2 and TRBJ1-6; 7 nucleotides align to TRBD1. The CDR3 contains 15 residues. V shed 7 bases, J shed 10 bases, and the junction held 13 bases outside the gene matches. Germline CDR1 and CDR2: SNHLY and FYNNEI. CDR3 amino acids: CASTGFGTVLSPLHF. The CDR3 DNA reads TGTGCCAGCACTGGATTCGGGACAGTCTTATCACCCCTCCACTTT.

V and J are TRBV4-1 and TRBJ2-4; TRBD2 matches at 14 bases. Germline-derived CDR1 and CDR2 are MGHRA and YSYEKL. This CDR3 has 22 residues. The ends lost 3 bases at V and 1 base at J; junction bases unmatched: 17. The CDR3 protein is CASSHLGTSGSLMSKAKNIQYF. CDR3 coding DNA: TGCGCCAGCAGCCACCTCGGGACTAGCGGGAGCCTCATGAGTAAGGCCAAAAACATTCAGTACTTC.

The chain links TRBV15 to TRBJ2-1; tentatively, D is TRBD1 (6 bases). V lost 0 bases, J lost 3 bases, and 9 bases lay in between. Germline V gene lookup returns CDR1 LNHNV and CDR2 YYDKDF (reference sequence). The CDR3 is made up of 15 amino acids. The CDR3 nucleotides read TGTGCCACCAGCAGAGACGCAGGGGACTACAATGAGCAGTTCTTC. Its translation is CATSRDAGDYNEQFF. Combining the CDR3 with reference TRBV15 and TRBJ2-1 gives the whole variable domain DAMVIQNPRYQVTQFGKPVTLSCSQTLNHNVMYWYQQKSSQAPKLLFHYYDKDFNNEADTPDNFQSRRPNTSFCFLDIRSPGLGDTAMYLCATSRDAGDYNEQFFGPGTRLTVL.

The rearrangement joins TRBV28 to TRBJ1-5; D gene uncertain. Trimming left V 8 bases short and J 7 bases short, with 18 bases between. The CDR3 contains 14 residues. Germline-derived CDR1 and CDR2 are MDHEN and SYDVKM. The CDR3 coding sequence is TGTGCCAGCTCCCGCCCGGAAGGGCGGCAGCCCCAGCATTTT. This codes for CASSRPEGRQPQHF.

This chain uses TRBV10-1 with TRBJ1-5; the D gene is possibly TRBD1 (5 bases). With 5 bases removed from V and 5 bases from J, the gap between germline ends came to 13 bases. The CDR3 is made up of 14 amino acids. The germline CDR1 and CDR2 sequences are WNHNN and SYGVQD (reference sequence). The CDR3 DNA sequence: TGCGCCAGCAGTTCGCAGGGAGGGGATCAGCCCCAGCATTTT. This sequence encodes CASSSQGGDQPQHF.

This clone appeared a single time. The chain couples TRBV7-2 to TRBJ1-4, with TRBD1 as a possible D gene (5 bases). The germline V gene has CDR1 SGHTA and CDR2 FQGNSA. The CDR3 runs 13 residues. V dropped 5 bases and J dropped 8 bases, with 12 bases sitting between them. The CDR3 loop reads CASSPSKGEKLFF. In DNA, the CDR3 is TGTGCCAGCAGCCCGAGCAAGGGGGAAAAACTGTTTTTT.

The table lists this clone with a count of one. This rearrangement joins TRBV5-4 to TRBJ2-7; no reliable D call. The V and J ends lost 4 bases and 6 bases respectively, with 14 bases between them. This CDR3 comprises 13 residues. Germline CDR1 SGHNT, CDR2 YYREEE (reference sequence). This CDR3 is CASSHIGVSEQYF. The CDR3 nucleotides read TGTGCCAGCAGCCACATAGGCGTGAGCGAGCAGTACTTC.

The chain employs TRBV5-1 and TRBJ2-6; D gene unclear. V lost 1 base and J 0 bases, leaving 8 bases between the germline ends. Germline CDR1 and CDR2: SGHRS and YFSETQ. CDR3 size: 16 residues. The chain's CDR3 is CASSLSAASGANVLTF. In DNA, the CDR3 is TGCGCCAGCAGCTTGTCCGCAGCCTCTGGGGCCAACGTCCTGACTTTC.

In this sample, this clone turned up once. V gene TRBV6-1 combines with J gene TRBJ2-3; weak D call: TRBD2 (6 bases). The CDR3 consists of 14 residues. Trimming left V 3 bases short and J 2 bases short, with 9 bases between. Germline V gene data show CDR1 as MNHNS and CDR2 as SASEGT. The CDR3 bases are TGTGCCAGCAGTGATATAGCGGACACAGATACGCAGTATTTT. This codes for CASSDIADTDTQYF.

The V gene is TRBV7-9, the J gene TRBJ2-5; D may be TRBD2 (5 bases). Deletions cut 5 bases from V and 5 bases from J, with 12 bases between. The CDR3 has 13 residues. Germline assignment: CDR1 SEHNR and CDR2 FQNEAQ (reference sequence). CDR3 residues: CASSRGPSETQYF. The CDR3 bases are TGTGCCAGCAGCCGCGGGCCGTCGGAGACCCAGTACTTC. Supplemented by reference TRBV7-9 and TRBJ2-5, the full variable domain reads DTGVSQNPRHKITKRGQNVTFRCDPISEHNRLYWYRQTLGQGPEFLTYFQNEAQLEKSRLLSDRFSAERPKGSFSTLEIQRTEQGDSAMYLCASSRGPSETQYFGPGTRLLVL.

This CDR3 reads CASLSGSRTDTQYF. The CDR3 DNA follows: TGTGCCAGCTTGAGCGGGAGCCGCACAGATACGCAGTATTTT. This chain uses TRBV2 with TRBJ2-3; TRBD2 agrees at 8 bases. The CDR3 contains 14 residues. J gave up 1 base and V 8 bases, and 5 bases lay outside the gene matches. The germline V gene encodes CDR1 SNHLY and CDR2 FYNNEI.